This passage covers 3 T cell receptor beta chains from one sample sequenced in a study of shared clonotypes between healthy human individuals. Sequenced by immunoSEQ multiplex PCR; TCRdb stores in-frame clones only, minus some. Of under 1 million clones in the sample, around 96% were seen once. Positively selected for CCR7, the CD45RO-negative cells used as naive CD8 cells excluded terminally differentiated effector memory CD45RA+ cells. Sequencing input: naive CD8+ T cells sorted from blood. The receptors come from a man aged 30-40 years in good health.

The chain carries TRBV11-2 and TRBJ2-3, with TRBD2 as a possible D gene (6 bases). CDR1 is SGHAT and CDR2 is FQNNGV in the germline V gene. Deletions cut 0 bases from V and 2 bases from J, with 18 bases between. The CDR3 is 18 amino acids. CDR3 amino acids: CASSLDRGGVRDTDTQYF. The CDR3 nucleotides read TGTGCCAGCAGCTTAGATCGGGGCGGGGTGAGGGACACAGATACGCAGTATTTT.

The chain carries TRBV29-1 and TRBJ2-7, with 8 nucleotides matching TRBD2. The CDR3 covers 13 residues. J was trimmed by 0 bases and V by 6 bases; bases with no gene match: 4. The germline V gene has CDR1 SQVTM and CDR2 ANQGSEA. The CDR3 DNA follows: TGCAGCGTGCGGGAGGACCCCTCCTACGAGCAGTACTTC. This encodes CSVREDPSYEQYF.

V gene TRBV4-1 combines with J gene TRBJ1-2; D gene uncertain. The CDR3 totals 14 residues. The V and J ends lost 4 bases and 3 bases respectively, with 12 bases between them. Germline CDR1 reads MGHRA; CDR2 reads YSYEKL. This chain's CDR3 is CASSRADGYYGYTF. In nucleotides, the CDR3 is TGCGCCAGCAGCCGAGCGGACGGGTACTATGGCTACACCTTC.